Shown below are 29 T cell receptor beta chains from a single sample sequenced in a study of T cells after yellow fever vaccination. TCRdb reanalysed the 5' RACE reads using MiXCR and keeps one entry per CDR3 protein. The sample holds some 260,000 distinct CDR3 sequences, around 4.9% seen once. The material sequenced was CD4+ T cells sorted from PBMCs, taken on the day of the yellow fever booster vaccination. The origin of the receptors is a young man who received the YFV17D yellow fever vaccine.

This clonotype was seen many times. This chain joins TRBV4-3 and TRBJ2-3; D may match TRBD1 or TRBD2 (5 bases each). The germline V gene has CDR1 LGHNA and CDR2 YSLEER. The CDR3 consists of 14 residues. V lost 3 bases and J lost 3, with 10 bases in between. CDR3 DNA: TGCGCCAGCAGCCACGGGACGTATACAGATACGCAGTATTTT. It encodes CASSHGTYTDTQYF.

This rearrangement joins TRBV7-3 to TRBJ2-3; the D gene is possibly TRBD2 (7 bases). This CDR3 region has 14 residues. Germline values: CDR1 SGHTA, CDR2 FQGTGA. Trimming stripped 5 bases from V and 2 bases from J, with 11 bases between. The CDR3 loop reads CASSPRGATDTQYF. As DNA, the CDR3 is TGTGCCAGCAGCCCCCGGGGGGCCACAGATACGCAGTATTTT. The full variable domain, its missing parts supplied by reference TRBV7-3 and TRBJ2-3, is GAGVSQTPSNKVTEKGKYVELRCDPISGHTALYWYRQSLGQGPEFLIYFQGTGAADDSGLPNDRFFAVRPEGSVSTLKIQRTERGDSAVYLCASSPRGATDTQYFGPGTRLTVL.

There are many counts of this clonotype. The genes are TRBV5-1 and TRBJ1-1, with TRBD1 identical over 7 bases. Germline lookup yields CDR1 SGHRS and CDR2 YFSETQ. The CDR3 is made up of 15 amino acids. The V gene end was trimmed by 0 bases and the J gene end by 0 bases; junction bases not matched to a gene: 2. DNA for the CDR3: TGCGCCAGCAGCTTGGCGGGACAGCTGAACACTGAAGCTTTCTTT. Translated, it gives CASSLAGQLNTEAFF.

Many counts were recorded for this clonotype. This rearrangement joins TRBV11-3 to TRBJ2-2; TRBD2 might be the D (6 bases). This CDR3 spans 15 amino acids. From germline, CDR1 is SGHNT and CDR2 YENEEA. V lost 2 bases, J lost 5 bases, and 12 bases lay in between. CDR3 sequence (DNA): TGTGCCAGCAGCTTAAGTCCGGGGGTTACCGGGGAGCTGTTTTTT. The encoded protein is CASSLSPGVTGELFF. Full variable domain (outside the CDR3, taken from reference TRBV11-3 and TRBJ2-2): EAGVVQSPRYKIIEKKQPVAFWCNPISGHNTLYWYLQNLGQGPELLIRYENEEAVDDSQLPKDRFSAERLKGVDSTLKIQPAELGDSAVYLCASSLSPGVTGELFFGEGSRLTVL.

The V and J genes are TRBV25-1 and TRBJ1-2, with D perhaps TRBD1 (5 bases). Looked up from germline, CDR1 is MGHDK and CDR2 is SYGVNS. V was pared by 1 base and J by 5 bases, with 14 bases between. There are 15 residues in the CDR3. The CDR3 nucleotides are TGTGCCAGCAGTGAATTTGGGGCATCGGAATATGGCTACACCTTC. Protein product: CASSEFGASEYGYTF.

This clonotype was found many times. The CDR3 coding sequence is TGTGCCAGCAGCCAAGTAACGGGACAGGGGATTTCGGAGACCCAGTACTTC. Translation: CASSQVTGQGISETQYF. The rearrangement joins TRBV4-2 to TRBJ2-5; 10 bases match TRBD1. J was trimmed by 5 bases and V by 1 base; bases with no gene match: 10. CDR1 and CDR2 from the germline V gene are LGHNA and YNFKEQ. The CDR3 sequence is 17 residues long.

This clonotype was seen more than once but under ten times. The gene calls are TRBV5-1 and TRBJ2-7; D unresolved. Germline V gives CDR1 SGHRS, CDR2 YFSETQ. V lost 3 bases to trimming and J lost 7 bases, with 14 bases between them. This CDR3 comprises 13 residues. The CDR3 DNA follows: TGCGCCAGCAGCTCGAATGTTGGTTTTGAGCAGTACGTC. Protein sequence: CASSSNVGFEQYV.

This clonotype was found a few times. J is TRBJ2-7 and V is TRBV5-4; 7 bases line up with TRBD1. The CDR3 runs to 12 residues. The junction had 2 bases not matched to a gene; V was cut back by 4 bases and J by 4 bases. In germline, CDR1 is SGHNT, CDR2 YYREEE (reference sequence). The CDR3 nucleotides read TGTGCCAGCAGCAGGGGACAGTACGAGCAGTACGTC. It encodes CASSRGQYEQYV.

The V and J genes are TRBV9 and TRBJ2-1, with D possibly being TRBD1 (5 bases). CDR1 SGDLS and CDR2 YYNGEE come from the germline V gene. This CDR3 comprises 15 residues. Deletions cut 0 bases from V and 0 bases from J, with 7 bases between. The CDR3 loop reads CASSVEGDSYNEQFF. The CDR3 DNA reads as TGTGCCAGCAGCGTAGAAGGGGACTCCTACAATGAGCAGTTCTTC.

V is TRBV5-8 and J is TRBJ2-2; 14 positions agree with TRBD2. The CDR3 is made up of 18 amino acids. The germline V gene has CDR1 SGHTS and CDR2 YDEGEE. V shed 3 bases and J 1 base; nucleotides not matched to a gene: 5. CDR3 protein: CASSSGLAGAWNTGELFF. CDR3 in DNA: TGTGCCAGCAGCTCGGGACTAGCGGGGGCCTGGAACACCGGGGAGCTGTTTTTT.

The CDR3 DNA is TGTGCCAGTAGGCCCTCAGGGGAGAGCTCCTACGAGCAGTACTTC. Protein sequence: CASRPSGESSYEQYF. The chain uses TRBV19 and TRBJ2-7; D is possibly TRBD1 (6 bases). The CDR3 covers 15 residues. Per germline, CDR1 LNHDA and CDR2 SQIVND (reference sequence). V was cut by 6 bases and J by 0 bases, with 15 bases left in between.

This clonotype was counted between two and nine times. The chain carries TRBV4-1 and TRBJ1-5; tentative D call: TRBD1 (5 bases). Germline values: CDR1 MGHRA, CDR2 YSYEKL. Trimming took off 4 bases at V and 7 bases at J, with 17 bases between the two ends. CDR3 length: 15 residues. In DNA form, the CDR3 reads TGCGCCAGCAGCCGAAGATGGAGGGGTCAACAGCCCCAGCATTTT. This translates into CASSRRWRGQQPQHF.

This clonotype has a count of ten or more. The J gene is TRBJ1-4, the V gene TRBV4-3; the match to TRBD1 covers 9 bases. The CDR3 totals 17 residues. Losses at the gene ends were 4 bases for V and 8 bases for J; bases not matched to a gene: 14. The germline gives CDR1 LGHNA, CDR2 YSLEER. CDR3: CASSPSGTGRAGEKLFF. Here the CDR3 DNA reads TGCGCCAGCAGCCCCTCCGGGACAGGGAGGGCGGGCGAAAAACTGTTTTTT.

This clonotype was observed at least ten times. This chain uses TRBV5-1 with TRBJ1-1; D gene unclear. The germline gives CDR1 SGHRS, CDR2 YFSETQ. V was clipped by 4 bases and J by 0 bases, with 7 bases between them. The CDR3 covers 13 residues. The CDR3 protein is CASSALMNTEAFF. The DNA of the CDR3 is TGCGCCAGCAGCGCCCTCATGAACACTGAAGCTTTCTTT.

The chain is built from TRBV20-1 and TRBJ2-5, with 7 nucleotides matching TRBD1. After removal of 1 base from V and 3 bases from J, the junction contained 5 bases not matched to a gene. There are 14 residues in the CDR3. Germline V gene lookup returns CDR1 DFQATT and CDR2 SNEGSKA (reference sequence). The CDR3 loop reads CSARGDRRKETQYF. Here the CDR3 DNA reads TGCAGTGCTAGAGGGGACAGACGAAAAGAGACCCAGTACTTC.

This clonotype was observed at least ten times. The rearrangement links TRBV12-3 or TRBV12-4 to TRBJ2-3, with D uncertain. The CDR3 consists of 13 residues. The germline V and J ends were trimmed by 0 bases and 6 bases, with 7 bases remaining between them. Written as DNA, the CDR3 is TGTGCCAGCAGTTTAGCCAGCTCCGATACGCAGTATTTT. It specifies CASSLASSDTQYF.

Ten or more counts support this clonotype. The rearrangement links TRBV4-3 to TRBJ1-5, with D maybe TRBD1 (5 bases). The CDR3 extends over 15 amino acids. The germline V gene has CDR1 LGHNA and CDR2 YSLEER. The germline V and J ends were trimmed by 4 bases and 2 bases, with 12 bases remaining between them. In DNA, the CDR3 is TGCGCCAGCAGCCGGGTCGGAGGGGGCAATCAGCCCCAGCATTTT. As protein: CASSRVGGGNQPQHF.

The chain couples TRBV7-9 to TRBJ2-3, with a possible D match to TRBD2 (6 bases). Germline CDR1 is SEHNR and CDR2 is FQNEAQ (reference sequence). The V end lost 2 bases, the J end lost 4 bases, and 22 bases lay between the germline ends. CDR3 length equals 18 residues. This CDR3 is CASSLPKGTGVGADTQYF. CDR3 nucleotides: TGTGCCAGCAGCTTACCGAAGGGGACTGGCGTGGGAGCAGATACGCAGTATTTT. The entire variable domain, with the rest obtained from reference TRBV7-9 and TRBJ2-3, is as follows: DTGVSQNPRHKITKRGQNVTFRCDPISEHNRLYWYRQTLGQGPEFLTYFQNEAQLEKSRLLSDRFSAERPKGSFSTLEIQRTEQGDSAMYLCASSLPKGTGVGADTQYFGPGTRLTVL.

The genes are TRBV20-1 and TRBJ2-5, with 7 nucleotides matching TRBD2. This CDR3 is 14 amino acids long. V gave up 4 bases and J gave up 4 bases; unmatched junction bases: 9. In germline, CDR1 is DFQATT, CDR2 SNEGSKA (reference sequence). The CDR3 sequence: CSAILQAGRETQYF. Written as DNA, the CDR3 is TGCAGTGCTATTCTACAAGCGGGGAGAGAGACCCAGTACTTC.

The chain links TRBV28 to TRBJ2-7; 7 positions match TRBD1. This CDR3 spans 12 amino acids. The V gene's germline CDR1 is MDHEN and CDR2 SYDVKM. Unmatched junction bases numbered 10, after V lost 10 bases and J lost 7 bases. CDR3 amino acids: CATERTGGEQYV. Here the CDR3 DNA reads TGTGCCACCGAACGGACAGGCGGAGAGCAGTACGTC.

J is TRBJ2-3 and V is TRBV12-3 or TRBV12-4; no reliable D call. There are 14 residues in the CDR3. V dropped 2 bases and J dropped 0 bases, with 6 bases sitting between them. The DNA of the CDR3 is TGTGCCAGCAGTTTATGGGCTAGCACAGATACGCAGTATTTT. Amino acids: CASSLWASTDTQYF.

This clonotype was counted between two and nine times. The gene calls are TRBV12-3 or TRBV12-4 and TRBJ1-4; D is ambiguous. This CDR3 spans 14 amino acids. Trimming left V 3 bases short and J 4 bases short, with 9 bases between. In nucleotides, the CDR3 is TGTGCCAGCAGTTTCTCGGGATTTAATGAAAAACTGTTTTTT. It translates to CASSFSGFNEKLFF.

There are a few counts of this clonotype. The V and J genes are TRBV6-5 and TRBJ1-2; 7 nucleotides line up with TRBD1. Germline lookup yields CDR1 MNHEY and CDR2 SVGAGI. V shed 5 bases, J shed 7 bases, and the junction held 13 bases outside the gene matches. The CDR3 spans 15 residues. The CDR3 bases are TGTGCCAGCAGTGCTCCGGGACAGTTGGCTCGTGGCTACACCTTC. It yields the protein CASSAPGQLARGYTF.

This clonotype was found a few times. The chain couples TRBV21-1 to TRBJ2-1; TRBD2 was called by the table and not checked on the DNA. TRBV21-1 is a pseudogene segment. This CDR3 comprises 20 residues. The CDR3: CASSKDPDLAGGKKSNEQFF. In DNA, the CDR3 is TGTGCCAGCAGCAAAGACCCGGACTTAGCGGGGGGTAAAAAGAGCAATGAGCAGTTCTTC.

This clonotype was observed a few times. The chain links TRBV25-1 to TRBJ2-5; the D gene is possibly TRBD2 (6 bases). V lost 1 base and J lost 5, with 14 bases in between. This CDR3 comprises 15 residues. In germline, CDR1 is MGHDK, CDR2 SYGVNS. For the CDR3, the DNA is TGTGCCAGCAGTGAATGGTTGGCGGGGCGGGAGACCCAGTACTTC. Amino acid sequence: CASSEWLAGRETQYF.

J is TRBJ2-3 and V is TRBV4-2; no definite D call. With 2 bases removed from V and 2 bases from J, the gap between germline ends came to 11 bases. This CDR3 has 15 amino acids. CDR1 and CDR2 from the germline V gene are LGHNA and YNFKEQ. CDR3 nucleotides: TGTGCCAGCAGCCAAAGTGGGTCCACCACAGATACGCAGTATTTT. Its protein product is CASSQSGSTTDTQYF.

This clonotype came up a few times. The CDR3 bases are TGTGCCAGCAGCTCCGGACTAGCGGGGGAGCTGGGGCAGTTCTTC. Translating gives CASSSGLAGELGQFF. This chain joins TRBV7-3 and TRBJ2-1; the match to TRBD2 covers 13 bases. The CDR3 length is 15 residues. V trimming: 4 bases; J trimming: 12 bases; junction bases outside the gene matches: 9. The germline V gene encodes CDR1 SGHTA and CDR2 FQGTGA.

This clonotype has a handful of counts. Just one base apart from a much larger clone, this may be a read error. The chain has TRBV6-5 and TRBJ2-7, with no clear D. The CDR3 length is 11 residues. V was shortened by 6 bases and J by 3 bases, with 6 bases between the two germline ends. Germline CDR1 and CDR2: MNHEY and SVGAGI. CDR3 loop: CASSWNYEQYF. CDR3 DNA: TGTGCCAGCAGCTGGAACTACGAGCAGTACTTC.

J is TRBJ2-3 and V is TRBV10-3, with TRBD2 matching 9 bases. The ends lost 7 bases at V and 2 bases at J; junction bases unmatched: 7. This CDR3 has 15 amino acids. Germline CDR1 ENHRY, CDR2 SYGVKD. For the CDR3, the DNA is TGTGCCATCACGCGTAGCGGGGGTAACACAGATACGCAGTATTTT. Amino acid sequence: CAITRSGGNTDTQYF.